This TCR beta chain was captured by sequencing in a study of T-cell memory formation after mild COVID-19. Trimming removed 1 base at V and 8 bases at J, with 8 bases between. The CDR3 has 12 amino acids. In TCRdb, the 5' RACE reads were re-called with MiXCR into one record per CDR3 protein. The data hold about 350,000 distinct CDR3 sequences, with about 15% observed a single time. Findings and caveats of the study: Clones shrinking between day 15 and 85 showed a balanced CD4/CD8 split, and those that grew later tilted toward CD4+. Proof of SARS-CoV-2 specificity was absent for the second-wave clones that crested on day 37.

This clonotype has more than one count but fewer than ten. The antigen is not known. The TCR was taken from a man younger than 30 who had mild COVID-19 (a few samples of this study predate the infection). Cell type and time point are not known. Sequencing was carried out using PBMCs or a T cell subset sorted from them (not recorded which). The chain employs TRBV12-3 or TRBV12-4 and TRBJ1-2, with D perhaps matching TRBD1 (5 bases). The CDR3 DNA follows: TGTGCCAGCAGTTTAGGACAGAACGGCTACACCTTC. It encodes CASSLGQNGYTF.